Below are 25 T cell receptor beta chains sequenced from a single sample in a study of control samples from healthy donors and cancer patients. Here immunoSEQ multiplex PCR was the method, and the copy in TCRdb shows in-frame clones only, minus some. The table has approximately 90,000 clones, more than 75% seen once. Sequencing was done on a sample of blood. The receptors stem from a man aged 25 to 40 in good health.

The chain uses TRBV9 and TRBJ2-1, with TRBD2 matching over 13 bases. Losses at the gene ends were 3 bases for V and 0 bases for J; bases not matched to a gene: 6. The germline gives CDR1 SGDLS, CDR2 YYNGEE. This CDR3 spans 18 amino acids. The CDR3 DNA sequence: TGTGCCAGCAGCGCTTCTAGGACTAGCGGGAGCTCCTACAATGAGCAGTTCTTC. Protein sequence: CASSASRTSGSSYNEQFF.

The chain couples TRBV5-1 to TRBJ2-2, with D uncertain. Germline V CDR1 and CDR2: SGHRS, YFSETQ. V lost 5 bases to trimming and J lost 6 bases, with 14 bases between them. CDR3 length: 14 amino acids. CDR3 coding DNA: TGCGCCAGCAGAGTAGGATTTGGCGCCGGGGAGCTGTTTTTT. Its translation: CASRVGFGAGELFF.

The V and J genes are TRBV9 and TRBJ2-1; D call uncertain. Germline assignment: CDR1 SGDLS and CDR2 YYNGEE. V was pared by 1 base and J by 5 bases, with 10 bases between. This CDR3 has 14 amino acids. The CDR3 loop reads CASSVQSTNNEQFF. In nucleotides, the CDR3 is TGTGCCAGCAGCGTACAGTCTACAAACAATGAGCAGTTCTTC.

The chain has TRBV10-2 and TRBJ1-1; the match to TRBD1 covers 9 bases. The J segment lost 7 bases and the V segment lost 5 bases, leaving 8 bases of the junction unmatched. CDR1 and CDR2 (germline): WSHSY, SAAADI. The CDR3 consists of 14 residues. The CDR3 region has the DNA TGCGCCAGCAGTTTAAAACAGGGGGCCAGTGAAGCTTTCTTT. Translated, it gives CASSLKQGASEAFF.

The rearrangement uses TRBV7-2 and TRBJ2-3; 14 bases match TRBD2. The CDR3 totals 15 residues. Trimming cost V 4 bases and J 4 bases; bases outside gene matches: 1. The germline CDR1 and CDR2 sequences are SGHTA and FQGNSA. CDR3 residues: CASSSTSGGADTQYF. The CDR3 bases are TGTGCCAGCAGCTCGACTAGCGGGGGGGCAGATACGCAGTATTTT.

The chain carries TRBV12-5 and TRBJ1-5; a possible D gene is TRBD1 (5 bases). The CDR3 covers 15 residues. The V end lost 2 bases, the J end lost 5 bases, and 13 bases lay between the germline ends. Germline CDR1 and CDR2: LGHNT and FRNRAP. This chain's CDR3 is CASGLQGVVHQPQHF. The CDR3 DNA follows: TGTGCTAGTGGTTTGCAGGGAGTGGTCCATCAGCCCCAGCATTTT. Drawing the rest from reference TRBV12-5 and TRBJ1-5, the complete variable domain is DARVTQTPRHKVTEMGQEVTMRCQPILGHNTVFWYRQTMMQGLELLAYFRNRAPLDDSGMPKDRFSAEMPDATLATLKIQPSEPRDSAVYFCASGLQGVVHQPQHFGDGTRLSIL.

The chain carries TRBV5-4 and TRBJ2-3, with 7 bases fitting TRBD2. The J segment lost 2 bases and the V segment lost 0 bases, leaving 6 bases of the junction unmatched. This CDR3 has 16 amino acids. The germline V gene encodes CDR1 SGHNT and CDR2 YYREEE (reference sequence). The chain's CDR3 is CASSLGGTTLTDTQYF. The CDR3 nucleotides read TGTGCCAGCAGCTTGGGCGGGACTACCCTCACAGATACGCAGTATTTT.

CDR3 amino acids: CASRPGGGTSKNIQYF. CDR3 DNA sequence: TGTGCCAGCAGACCAGGCGGGGGGACTTCCAAAAACATTCAGTACTTC. The genes are TRBV6-6 and TRBJ2-4; 8 nucleotides agree with TRBD2. The J segment lost 2 bases and the V segment lost 6 bases, leaving 9 bases of the junction unmatched. The germline V gene has CDR1 MNHNY and CDR2 SVGAGI (reference sequence). The CDR3 runs 16 residues.

The V call is TRBV10-3, the J call TRBJ2-7; 14 positions agree with TRBD2. The CDR3 runs to 17 residues. J was trimmed by 5 bases and V by 0 bases; bases with no gene match: 6. CDR1 is ENHRY and CDR2 is SYGVKD in the germline V gene. CDR3 DNA: TGTGCCATCAGTGAGTCCGGACTAGCGGGGGGACACAACGAGCAGTACTTC. Residues: CAISESGLAGGHNEQYF.

The rearrangement uses TRBV6-6 and TRBJ2-3; D is unresolved. Trimming took off 3 bases at V and 0 bases at J, with 10 bases between the two ends. There are 15 residues in the CDR3. Germline CDR1 is MNHNY and CDR2 is SVGAGI (reference sequence). The chain's CDR3 is CASSYGQVSTDTQYF. The CDR3 coding sequence is TGTGCCAGCAGTTATGGGCAGGTTAGCACAGATACGCAGTATTTT.

The gene calls are TRBV14 and TRBJ2-7, with 9 bases lining up with TRBD1. This CDR3 spans 15 amino acids. The V gene's germline CDR1 is SGHDN and CDR2 FVKESK. V dropped 4 bases and J dropped 6; count of bases not matched to a gene: 10. The chain's CDR3 is CASSPSRDRVPEQYF. Here the CDR3 DNA reads TGTGCCAGCAGCCCCTCCCGGGACAGGGTACCCGAGCAGTACTTC.

This clone was detected only once. The chain uses TRBV10-2 and TRBJ1-2; 7 nucleotides line up with TRBD1. Germline V gene lookup returns CDR1 WSHSY and CDR2 SAAADI. This CDR3 contains 14 residues. V shed 1 base and J 6 bases; nucleotides not matched to a gene: 5. The DNA of the CDR3 is TGCGCCAGCAGTGAGTTCGGCAGGGGGGATGGCTACACCTTC. Translating gives CASSEFGRGDGYTF.

This chain joins TRBV5-4 and TRBJ1-6; 11 bases align to TRBD1. V dropped 3 bases and J dropped 11; count of bases not matched to a gene: 4. Germline-derived CDR1 and CDR2 are SGHNT and YYREEE (reference sequence). The CDR3 runs to 14 residues. CDR3 DNA: TGTGCCAGCAGCTGGGGACAGGGGGGGACACCCCTCCACTTT. Translating it yields CASSWGQGGTPLHF.

The chain has TRBV25-1 and TRBJ1-1; the D is unclear. V was clipped by 3 bases and J by 6 bases, with 8 bases between them. CDR3 length: 12 residues. The germline V gene encodes CDR1 MGHDK and CDR2 SYGVNS. The CDR3 is CASSEITAEAFF. In nucleotides, the CDR3 is TGTGCCAGCAGTGAGATTACGGCTGAAGCTTTCTTT. The full variable domain, rest sourced from reference TRBV25-1 and TRBJ1-1, is EADIYQTPRYLVIGTGKKITLECSQTMGHDKMYWYQQDPGMELHLIHYSYGVNSTEKGDLSSESTVSRIRTEHFPLTLESARPSHTSQYLCASSEITAEAFFGQGTRLTVV.

About this clone: Other nucleotide sequences in the sample specify the same CDR3. The gene calls are TRBV7-2 and TRBJ2-2; the D gene is possibly TRBD1 (6 bases). Germline V CDR1 and CDR2: SGHTA, FQGNSA. Trimming shortened V by 4 bases and J by 0 bases, and 9 bases separated the two germline ends. CDR3 size: 15 residues. This chain's CDR3 is CASSSTGTNTGELFF. The CDR3 DNA reads as TGTGCCAGCAGCTCCACAGGGACGAACACCGGGGAGCTGTTTTTT.

The chain uses TRBV5-1 and TRBJ1-4, with 7 bases aligning to TRBD1. CDR3 length: 16 residues. Germline V CDR1 and CDR2: SGHRS, YFSETQ. V gave up 3 bases and J gave up 3 bases; unmatched junction bases: 8. The CDR3 here is CASSSRGPEPNEKLFF. In DNA form, the CDR3 reads TGCGCCAGCAGCTCTAGGGGGCCGGAACCTAATGAAAAACTGTTTTTT.

This clone appeared a single time. The rearrangement uses TRBV30 and TRBJ1-2; tentative D call: TRBD1 (5 bases). Germline V gene data show CDR1 as GTSNPN and CDR2 as SVGIG (reference sequence). This CDR3 comprises 12 residues. V was cut by 4 bases and J by 6 bases, with 12 bases left in between. The CDR3 spells CAWTLGQNGYTF. Written as DNA, the CDR3 is TGTGCCTGGACCTTGGGGCAGAATGGCTACACCTTC.

The chain has TRBV27 and TRBJ2-5; 7 nucleotides align to TRBD1. With V trimmed by 0 bases and J by 2 bases, 3 bases remained unmatched. The CDR3 totals 15 residues. CDR1 MNHEY and CDR2 SMNVEV come from the germline V gene (reference sequence). The CDR3 nucleotides read TGTGCCAGCAGTTTATCGGGCAGGGGGCAAGAGACCCAGTACTTC. Its translation: CASSLSGRGQETQYF.

The V gene is TRBV10-3, the J gene TRBJ1-2; D gene unclear. V dropped 3 bases and J dropped 4 bases, with 6 bases sitting between them. This CDR3 spans 12 amino acids. Germline values: CDR1 ENHRY, CDR2 SYGVKD. In nucleotides, the CDR3 is TGTGCCATCAGTGAACAGCTCTATGGCTACACCTTC. This gives the protein CAISEQLYGYTF.

CDR3 sequence reads: CASSAGHTNTGELFF. CDR3 DNA sequence: TGTGCCAGCAGTGCGGGACATACGAACACCGGGGAGCTGTTTTTT. The chain couples TRBV27 to TRBJ2-2; D assignment may be TRBD1 or TRBD2 (6 bases each). This CDR3 contains 15 residues. V dropped 5 bases and J dropped 0 bases, with 10 bases sitting between them. Germline V CDR1 and CDR2: MNHEY, SMNVEV (reference sequence).

The chain combines TRBV4-1 with TRBJ2-3; the match to TRBD1 covers 9 bases. CDR1 is MGHRA, CDR2 YSYEKL, per germline. V trimming: 3 bases; J trimming: 4 bases; junction bases outside the gene matches: 8. There are 16 residues in the CDR3. CDR3: CASSQGGQGLADTQYF. The CDR3 nucleotides read TGCGCCAGCAGCCAGGGGGGACAGGGCCTGGCAGATACGCAGTATTTT.

The chain has TRBV15 and TRBJ1-1; TRBD1 aligns across 7 bases. The V and J ends lost 8 bases and 0 bases, in that order; junction bases with no gene match: 3. The CDR3 is made up of 13 amino acids. In germline, CDR1 is LNHNV, CDR2 YYDKDF (reference sequence). The CDR3 loop is CATLDRVNTEAFF. Here the CDR3 DNA reads TGTGCCACCCTTGACAGGGTGAACACTGAAGCTTTCTTT.

The V gene is TRBV5-8, the J gene TRBJ1-1, with D maybe TRBD1 (6 bases). CDR3 length equals 13 residues. V lost 5 bases and J 5 bases, leaving 13 bases between the germline ends. CDR1 and CDR2 from the germline V gene are SGHTS and YDEGEE. This CDR3 is CASSLTGNTEAFF. Here the CDR3 DNA reads TGTGCCAGCAGTCTTACAGGGAATACTGAAGCTTTCTTT.

The chain carries TRBV5-4 and TRBJ1-2; 12 bases fit TRBD1. This CDR3 spans 17 amino acids. Germline CDR1 and CDR2: SGHNT and YYREEE (reference sequence). V dropped 0 bases and J dropped 8; count of bases not matched to a gene: 11. This CDR3 reads CASSLGGQGAIVDGYTF. In DNA form, the CDR3 reads TGTGCCAGCAGCTTGGGGGGACAGGGGGCGATCGTGGACGGCTACACCTTC.

This clone was picked up one time. J is TRBJ2-5 and V is TRBV25-1, with D perhaps matching TRBD2 (6 bases). The CDR3 covers 15 residues. The germline V gene encodes CDR1 MGHDK and CDR2 SYGVNS. V shed 3 bases and J shed 1 base, with 12 bases lying between them. CDR3 nucleotides: TGTGCCAGCAGTGAGGCGGAGGGTTCCCAAGAGACCCAGTACTTC. The encoded protein is CASSEAEGSQETQYF. The whole variable domain, remainder taken from reference TRBV25-1 and TRBJ2-5, is EADIYQTPRYLVIGTGKKITLECSQTMGHDKMYWYQQDPGMELHLIHYSYGVNSTEKGDLSSESTVSRIRTEHFPLTLESARPSHTSQYLCASSEAEGSQETQYFGPGTRLLVL.